A selection of T cell receptor beta chains follows, all from one sample in a study of cytomegalovirus exposure and HLA in healthy donors. Data came from immunoSEQ multiplex PCR; TCRdb stores just in-frame clones and leaves some out. The sample has 110,000 to 150,000 clones; about 94% are singletons. Sequenced input: PBMCs. These receptors were taken from a man between 18 and 29 years old in good health and CMV-seropositive. CDR3s include the opening cysteine and the closing phenylalanine or tryptophan. D genes are given only for firm matches. Only part of the rows carry a size: once, few, many, or a class if the clone is expanded.

j_call	clone_size	d_call	v_call	cdr3_aa	cdr3_nt
TRBJ2-2	.	TRBD2	TRBV7-2	CASSSGGVRTGELFF	TGTGCCAGCAGCTCCGGGGGGGTACGCACCGGGGAGCTGTTTTTT
TRBJ2-1	.	.	TRBV5-6	CASTTFGGGMGRNEQFF	TGTGCCAGCACTACCTTTGGAGGCGGGATGGGGAGAAATGAGCAGTTCTTC
TRBJ1-2	.	.	TRBV19	CASSIGGSYGYTF	TGTGCCAGTAGTATAGGAGGGAGCTACGGCTACACCTTC
TRBJ2-3	.	TRBD1	TRBV7-3	CASAMTGGTDTQYF	TGTGCCAGCGCTATGACAGGGGGCACAGATACGCAGTATTTT
TRBJ2-7	once	.	TRBV20-1	CSARDGYEQYF	TGCAGTGCTAGAGACGGGTACGAGCAGTACTTC
TRBJ2-3	.	TRBD1	TRBV4-1	CASSHGYRGGTDTQYF	TGCGCCAGCAGCCACGGATACAGGGGGGGCACAGATACGCAGTATTTT
TRBJ1-2	.	TRBD1	TRBV9	CASTPTAFRGASGGYTF	TGTGCCAGCACACCCACTGCGTTCAGGGGGGCAAGCGGTGGCTACACCTTC
TRBJ2-4	.	.	TRBV2	CASSESATRNIQYF	TGTGCCAGCAGTGAATCGGCGACACGAAACATTCAGTACTTC
TRBJ2-4	.	.	TRBV6-1	CASRGGVGNIQYF	TGTGCCAGCAGGGGGGGTGTTGGAAACATTCAGTACTTC
TRBJ1-1	.	TRBD1	TRBV6-5	CASRTGVGTEAFF	TGTGCCAGCCGGACAGGGGTAGGGACTGAAGCTTTCTTT
TRBJ2-3	.	TRBD2	TRBV7-2	CASSSGGSGSSDTQYF	TGTGCCAGCAGCTCGGGGGGTAGCGGGAGCTCAGATACGCAGTATTTT
TRBJ1-4	.	.	TRBV30	CAWSTGRVGEKLFF	TGTGCCTGGAGTACCGGCAGGGTAGGCGAAAAACTGTTTTTT
TRBJ2-7	.	TRBD1	TRBV2	CASSVWSGGPYEQYF	TGTGCCAGCAGTGTTTGGTCAGGGGGCCCGTACGAGCAGTACTTC
TRBJ2-1	once	.	TRBV27	CASSPDRSIFNEQFF	TGTGCCAGCAGTCCGGACAGAAGTATTTTCAATGAGCAGTTCTTC
TRBJ2-7	.	.	TRBV7-8	CASSPGEEQYF	TGTGCCAGCAGCCCAGGGGAGGAGCAGTACTTC
TRBJ2-5	.	.	TRBV9	CASSPGGETQYF	TGTGCCAGCAGCCCTGGCGGAGAGACCCAGTACTTC
TRBJ1-5	few	TRBD1	TRBV28	CATSLGQNNQPQHF	TGTGCCACTTCGTTGGGACAGAACAATCAGCCCCAGCATTTT
TRBJ1-2	.	.	TRBV27	CASSSGGGMGYGYTF	TGTGCCAGCAGTTCCGGGGGAGGTATGGGCTATGGCTACACCTTC
TRBJ1-6	.	TRBD1	TRBV28	CASRTPGQGNSPLHF	TGTGCCAGCAGAACCCCGGGACAGGGAAATTCACCCCTCCACTTT
TRBJ2-7	.	TRBD1	TRBV5-4	CASTTGGRSYEQYF	TGTGCCAGCACCACAGGGGGCCGCTCCTACGAGCAGTACTTC
TRBJ2-5	once	.	TRBV2	CASSESETQYF	TGTGCCAGCAGTGAAAGCGAGACCCAGTACTTC
TRBJ1-5	few	.	TRBV27	CASGQFNQPQHF	TGTGCCTCCGGACAGTTCAATCAGCCCCAGCATTTT
TRBJ2-7	.	.	TRBV18	CASSPRDYRTYEQYF	TGTGCCAGCTCACCACGTGATTACAGGACCTACGAGCAGTACTTC
TRBJ1-2	few	.	TRBV7-9	CAGSRDTYGYTF	TGTGCCGGATCCCGGGACACTTATGGCTACACCTTC
TRBJ1-5	.	.	TRBV30	CAWSVREHQPQHF	TGTGCCTGGAGTGTAAGAGAGCATCAGCCCCAGCATTTT
TRBJ2-5	once	.	TRBV5-1	CASSSTGFGQETQYF	TGCGCCAGCAGCTCTACAGGGTTCGGCCAAGAGACCCAGTACTTC
TRBJ1-5	.	TRBD1	TRBV6-5	CASSRQGPQHF	TGTGCCAGCAGCAGACAGGGACCCCAGCATTTT
TRBJ2-7	.	TRBD2	TRBV14	CASSHGGIPPYEQYF	TGTGCCAGCAGCCACGGGGGGATTCCGCCCTACGAGCAGTACTTC
TRBJ1-4	.	TRBD1	TRBV7-6	CASSRGAGTGLEKLFF	TGTGCCAGCAGCCGGGGAGCAGGGACAGGGCTGGAAAAACTGTTTTTT
TRBJ1-2	.	.	TRBV5-1	CASSPYTGVPYGYTF	TGCGCCAGCAGCCCGTACACCGGGGTCCCCTATGGCTACACCTTC
TRBJ1-4	.	.	TRBV6-5	CASTNRATNEKLFF	TGTGCCAGCACAAACCGAGCAACTAATGAAAAACTGTTTTTT
TRBJ2-7	.	TRBD2	TRBV7-9	CASSLGSGRYGEQYF	TGTGCCAGCAGCTTAGGAAGCGGGAGATACGGCGAGCAGTACTTC
TRBJ2-1	.	.	TRBV5-1	CASNFRVGGAPGGIF	TGCGCCAGCAATTTTCGCGTAGGGGGCGCGCCCGGCGGGATCTTC
TRBJ2-5	once	TRBD2	TRBV5-1	CASSLGATSGSETQYF	TGCGCCAGCAGCTTGGGAGCGACTAGCGGGAGTGAGACCCAGTACTTC
TRBJ2-7	.	.	TRBV4-2	CASSQEWGQLSYEQYF	TGTGCCAGCAGCCAAGAATGGGGACAACTATCCTACGAGCAGTACTTC
TRBJ2-7	.	TRBD1	TRBV2	CASRGPGQGTYEQYF	TGTGCCAGCAGGGGACCGGGACAGGGTACCTACGAGCAGTACTTC
TRBJ2-3	.	.	TRBV10-3	CAISERTAVNTQYF	TGTGCCATCAGTGAGAGGACAGCCGTGAATACGCAGTATTTT
TRBJ2-1	.	TRBD2	TRBV4-2	CASSQVAGLDYNEQFF	TGTGCCAGCAGCCAGGTAGCGGGTCTGGACTACAATGAGCAGTTCTTC
TRBJ2-1	.	TRBD2	TRBV9	CASSAGGVVAYNEQFF	TGTGCCAGCAGCGCGGGGGGGGTGGTGGCTTACAATGAGCAGTTCTTC
TRBJ2-5	.	TRBD1	TRBV5-1	CASSLGDRDQETQYF	TGCGCCAGCAGCTTGGGGGACAGGGATCAAGAGACCCAGTACTTC
TRBJ2-1	.	.	TRBV7-3	CASSSPGLHYNEQFF	TGTGCCAGCAGCTCGCCGGGACTCCACTACAATGAGCAGTTCTTC
TRBJ2-1	.	TRBD2	TRBV27	CASRPGLALNEQFF	TGTGCCAGCAGGCCGGGACTAGCCCTTAATGAGCAGTTCTTC
TRBJ2-7	.	.	TRBV5-1	CASSLDPQKLYEQYF	TGCGCCAGCAGCTTGGACCCACAGAAGCTCTACGAGCAGTACTTC
TRBJ2-3	.	TRBD2	TRBV6-5	CASSRGTSGDTQYF	TGTGCCAGCAGCCGAGGGACTAGCGGGGATACGCAGTATTTT
TRBJ2-1	.	.	TRBV30	CAWMTQGKGEQFF	TGTGCCTGGATGACACAGGGTAAGGGTGAGCAGTTCTTC